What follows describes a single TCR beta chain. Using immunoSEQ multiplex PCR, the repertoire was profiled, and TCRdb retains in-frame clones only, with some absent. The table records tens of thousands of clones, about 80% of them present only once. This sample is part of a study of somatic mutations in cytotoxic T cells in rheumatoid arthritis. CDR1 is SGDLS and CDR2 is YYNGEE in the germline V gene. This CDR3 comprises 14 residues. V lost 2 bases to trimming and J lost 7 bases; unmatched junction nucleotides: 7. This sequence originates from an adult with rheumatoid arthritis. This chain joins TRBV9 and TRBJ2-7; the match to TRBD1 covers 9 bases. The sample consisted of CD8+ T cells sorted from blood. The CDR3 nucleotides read TGTGCCAGCAGCGTCGGACAGGGGCTTGAAGAGCAGTACTTC. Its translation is CASSVGQGLEEQYF.